A selection of T cell receptor beta chains follows, all from one sample in a study of blood T cell repertoires in COVID-19. Here immunoSEQ multiplex PCR was the method, and the copy in TCRdb shows in-frame clones only, minus some. The sample comprises under 200,000 clones, about 86% of which are singletons, and 10% rests with the top ten. Input material: peripheral blood. Receptors were obtained from a woman aged 65 to 85 with COVID-19, enrolled during active disease. The CDR3 runs from the conserved cysteine through the conserved F or W. Each record gives: clone size, V gene, D gene, CDR3 length, J gene, CDR3 protein, CDR3 DNA. A D gene is named only where the DNA matches it firmly. Not all rows give a size; the values are once, few, many and, for expanded clones, a class.

clone_size: .
v_call: TRBV28
d_call: TRBD1
cdr3_length: 15
j_call: TRBJ1-4
cdr3_aa: CASRHYQGAQEKLFF
cdr3_nt: TGTGCCAGCAGACACTACCAGGGGGCGCAAGAAAAACTGTTTTTT

clone_size: .
v_call: TRBV29-1
d_call: TRBD1
cdr3_length: 12
j_call: TRBJ2-7
cdr3_aa: CSVDAGGGEQYF
cdr3_nt: TGCAGCGTTGACGCAGGGGGCGGCGAGCAGTACTTC

clone_size: .
v_call: TRBV5-6
d_call: .
cdr3_length: 12
j_call: TRBJ1-5
cdr3_aa: CASSSQKQPQHF
cdr3_nt: TGTGCCAGCAGCTCCCAGAAGCAGCCCCAGCATTTT

clone_size: .
v_call: TRBV19
d_call: TRBD1
cdr3_length: 16
j_call: TRBJ1-1
cdr3_aa: CASTTGTGGLKTEAFF
cdr3_nt: TGTGCCAGTACCACGGGGACAGGGGGCTTAAAGACTGAAGCTTTCTTT

clone_size: .
v_call: TRBV3-1/TRBV3-2
d_call: .
cdr3_length: 15
j_call: TRBJ2-1
cdr3_aa: CASSQVGGPQNEQFF
cdr3_nt: TGTGCCAGCAGCCAAGTCGGGGGGCCCCAGAATGAGCAGTTCTTC

clone_size: .
v_call: TRBV5-1
d_call: TRBD1
cdr3_length: 15
j_call: TRBJ1-4
cdr3_aa: CASSLEGQDNEKLFF
cdr3_nt: TGCGCCAGCAGCTTGGAGGGACAGGATAATGAAAAACTGTTTTTT

clone_size: once
v_call: TRBV2
d_call: .
cdr3_length: 17
j_call: TRBJ2-6
cdr3_aa: CASSEALGSSGANVLTF
cdr3_nt: TGTGCCAGCAGTGAAGCGCTCGGGAGCTCTGGGGCCAACGTCCTGACTTTC

clone_size: .
v_call: TRBV5-4
d_call: TRBD1
cdr3_length: 14
j_call: TRBJ1-2
cdr3_aa: CASSFGQGHYGYTF
cdr3_nt: TGTGCCAGCAGCTTCGGACAGGGTCACTATGGCTACACCTTC

clone_size: few
v_call: TRBV7-9
d_call: TRBD1
cdr3_length: 15
j_call: TRBJ1-1
cdr3_aa: CASSPTGQGDNEAFF
cdr3_nt: TGTGCCAGCAGCCCTACAGGACAGGGCGACAATGAAGCTTTCTTT

clone_size: many
v_call: TRBV28
d_call: TRBD1
cdr3_length: 16
j_call: TRBJ1-2
cdr3_aa: CASSLSGTAANYGYTF
cdr3_nt: TGTGCCAGCAGTTTGTCCGGGACAGCTGCTAACTATGGCTACACCTTC

clone_size: .
v_call: TRBV27
d_call: .
cdr3_length: 14
j_call: TRBJ2-3
cdr3_aa: CASSWAGGTDTQYF
cdr3_nt: TGTGCCAGCAGTTGGGCAGGGGGCACAGATACGCAGTATTTT

clone_size: .
v_call: TRBV3-1/TRBV3-2
d_call: .
cdr3_length: 13
j_call: TRBJ2-3
cdr3_aa: CASSPPGIDTQYF
cdr3_nt: TGTGCCAGCAGCCCACCAGGGATAGATACGCAGTATTTT

clone_size: .
v_call: TRBV18
d_call: TRBD1
cdr3_length: 16
j_call: TRBJ1-5
cdr3_aa: CASSPPGQGAYQPQHF
cdr3_nt: TGTGCCAGCTCACCACCTGGCCAGGGGGCTTATCAGCCCCAGCATTTT

clone_size: .
v_call: TRBV4-1
d_call: TRBD1
cdr3_length: 16
j_call: TRBJ1-5
cdr3_aa: CASSQLQGSGNQPQHF
cdr3_nt: TGCGCCAGCAGCCAACTACAGGGGTCGGGCAATCAGCCCCAGCATTTT

clone_size: .
v_call: TRBV7-2
d_call: .
cdr3_length: 15
j_call: TRBJ2-1
cdr3_aa: CASSLAGQDYNEQFF
cdr3_nt: TGTGCCAGCAGCTTAGCGGGCCAGGACTACAATGAGCAGTTCTTC

clone_size: .
v_call: TRBV5-5
d_call: TRBD1
cdr3_length: 15
j_call: TRBJ1-1
cdr3_aa: CASSLTGAPNTEAFF
cdr3_nt: TGTGCCAGCAGCTTGACAGGGGCCCCGAACACTGAAGCTTTCTTT

clone_size: .
v_call: TRBV19
d_call: TRBD1
cdr3_length: 15
j_call: TRBJ1-5
cdr3_aa: CASNPDRGVGQPQHF
cdr3_nt: TGTGCCAGTAATCCGGACAGGGGAGTCGGTCAGCCCCAGCATTTT

clone_size: .
v_call: TRBV2
d_call: TRBD1
cdr3_length: 14
j_call: TRBJ2-7
cdr3_aa: CASSPGTGSYEQYF
cdr3_nt: TGTGCCAGCAGCCCCGGGACAGGCTCCTACGAGCAGTACTTC

clone_size: .
v_call: TRBV3-1/TRBV3-2
d_call: .
cdr3_length: 12
j_call: TRBJ1-1
cdr3_aa: CASSQARDEAFF
cdr3_nt: TGTGCCAGCAGCCAAGCTCGAGATGAAGCTTTCTTT

clone_size: few
v_call: TRBV10-3
d_call: .
cdr3_length: 17
j_call: TRBJ1-1
cdr3_aa: CATRTSGGGRMNTEAFF
cdr3_nt: TGTGCCACCCGCACGTCGGGGGGCGGTAGAATGAACACTGAAGCTTTCTTT

clone_size: .
v_call: TRBV5-1
d_call: .
cdr3_length: 14
j_call: TRBJ2-7
cdr3_aa: CASSLDRSSYEQYF
cdr3_nt: TGCGCCAGCAGCTTGGACAGAAGCTCCTACGAGCAGTACTTC

clone_size: .
v_call: TRBV27
d_call: .
cdr3_length: 14
j_call: TRBJ1-5
cdr3_aa: CASSPQGSNQPQHF
cdr3_nt: TGTGCCAGCAGTCCCCAGGGGAGCAATCAGCCCCAGCATTTT

clone_size: .
v_call: TRBV2
d_call: TRBD2
cdr3_length: 15
j_call: TRBJ2-1
cdr3_aa: CASRETSGGYNEQFF
cdr3_nt: TGTGCCAGCAGGGAGACTAGCGGAGGCTACAATGAGCAGTTCTTC

clone_size: .
v_call: TRBV28
d_call: .
cdr3_length: 15
j_call: TRBJ1-5
cdr3_aa: CASRTERNGNQPQHF
cdr3_nt: TGTGCCAGCAGGACGGAGAGGAACGGCAATCAGCCCCAGCATTTT

clone_size: .
v_call: TRBV6-2/TRBV6-3
d_call: .
cdr3_length: 14
j_call: TRBJ1-2
cdr3_aa: CASSAQGFGYGYTF
cdr3_nt: TGTGCCAGCAGTGCACAGGGATTCGGGTATGGCTACACCTTC

clone_size: .
v_call: TRBV2
d_call: TRBD2
cdr3_length: 17
j_call: TRBJ2-5
cdr3_aa: CASKGMTSGGPRETQYF
cdr3_nt: TGTGCCAGCAAAGGAATGACTAGCGGGGGGCCACGAGAGACCCAGTACTTC

clone_size: once
v_call: TRBV5-1
d_call: TRBD1
cdr3_length: 14
j_call: TRBJ2-7
cdr3_aa: CASSFYRGNHEQYF
cdr3_nt: TGCGCCAGCAGCTTTTACAGGGGTAACCACGAGCAGTACTTC

clone_size: once
v_call: TRBV4-1
d_call: TRBD1
cdr3_length: 14
j_call: TRBJ1-5
cdr3_aa: CASSPGTGFQPQHF
cdr3_nt: TGCGCCAGCAGCCCCGGGACAGGGTTCCAGCCCCAGCATTTT

clone_size: .
v_call: TRBV6-5
d_call: .
cdr3_length: 15
j_call: TRBJ1-3
cdr3_aa: CASTGRASSGNTIYF
cdr3_nt: TGTGCCAGTACAGGGAGGGCTAGCTCTGGAAACACCATATATTTT

clone_size: .
v_call: TRBV28
d_call: .
cdr3_length: 15
j_call: TRBJ1-5
cdr3_aa: CASSWAADRNQPQHF
cdr3_nt: TGTGCCAGCAGCTGGGCGGCGGACAGAAATCAGCCCCAGCATTTT

clone_size: .
v_call: TRBV6-1
d_call: TRBD2
cdr3_length: 17
j_call: TRBJ2-2
cdr3_aa: CASSGALAGSGTGELFF
cdr3_nt: TGTGCCAGCAGTGGCGCACTAGCGGGGAGCGGGACCGGGGAGCTGTTTTTT

clone_size: .
v_call: TRBV7-2
d_call: .
cdr3_length: 13
j_call: TRBJ2-5
cdr3_aa: CASSLFGRETQYF
cdr3_nt: TGTGCCAGCAGCTTATTTGGCAGGGAGACCCAGTACTTC

clone_size: .
v_call: TRBV7-2
d_call: TRBD1
cdr3_length: 17
j_call: TRBJ1-1
cdr3_aa: CASSLWGHRGPNTEAFF
cdr3_nt: TGTGCCAGCAGCTTATGGGGACACAGGGGACCCAACACTGAAGCTTTCTTT

clone_size: .
v_call: TRBV6-5
d_call: .
cdr3_length: 14
j_call: TRBJ1-2
cdr3_aa: CASSPPSVERGYTF
cdr3_nt: TGTGCCAGCAGTCCCCCTTCGGTCGAGAGGGGCTACACCTTC

clone_size: .
v_call: TRBV19
d_call: .
cdr3_length: 15
j_call: TRBJ1-1
cdr3_aa: CASSSWGGMNTEAFF
cdr3_nt: TGTGCCAGTAGTTCGTGGGGGGGTATGAACACTGAAGCTTTCTTT

clone_size: once
v_call: TRBV3-1/TRBV3-2
d_call: .
cdr3_length: 14
j_call: TRBJ1-3
cdr3_aa: CASSPRTVGNTIYF
cdr3_nt: TGTGCCAGCAGCCCACGGACTGTCGGAAACACCATATATTTT

clone_size: .
v_call: TRBV29-1
d_call: .
cdr3_length: 15
j_call: TRBJ2-6
cdr3_aa: CSVAQGTSGANVLTF
cdr3_nt: TGCAGCGTGGCACAGGGTACCTCTGGGGCCAACGTCCTGACTTTC

clone_size: .
v_call: TRBV30
d_call: .
cdr3_length: 13
j_call: TRBJ1-2
cdr3_aa: CAWSVRTGLSYTF
cdr3_nt: TGTGCCTGGAGTGTACGAACAGGGCTTAGCTACACCTTC

clone_size: .
v_call: TRBV18
d_call: .
cdr3_length: 13
j_call: TRBJ1-2
cdr3_aa: CASSPSAAEGYTF
cdr3_nt: TGTGCCAGCTCACCTTCCGCGGCGGAAGGCTACACCTTC

clone_size: .
v_call: TRBV11-2
d_call: .
cdr3_length: 18
j_call: TRBJ1-4
cdr3_aa: CASSMARDTFATNEKLFF
cdr3_nt: TGTGCCAGCAGTATGGCTAGGGACACTTTTGCAACTAATGAAAAACTGTTTTTT

clone_size: .
v_call: TRBV6-5
d_call: .
cdr3_length: 15
j_call: TRBJ1-1
cdr3_aa: CASSKSRDTYTEAFF
cdr3_nt: TGTGCCAGCAGCAAATCAAGAGATACCTACACTGAAGCTTTCTTT

clone_size: once
v_call: TRBV10-3
d_call: TRBD1
cdr3_length: 15
j_call: TRBJ1-3
cdr3_aa: CAISPGTGIGNTIYF
cdr3_nt: TGTGCCATCAGTCCCGGGACAGGGATCGGAAACACCATATATTTT

clone_size: few
v_call: TRBV3-1/TRBV3-2
d_call: .
cdr3_length: 14
j_call: TRBJ1-5
cdr3_aa: CASSQGQGSQPQHF
cdr3_nt: TGTGCCAGCAGCCAAGGTCAGGGGTCTCAGCCCCAGCATTTT

clone_size: .
v_call: TRBV30
d_call: TRBD1
cdr3_length: 15
j_call: TRBJ2-1
cdr3_aa: CAWSVGDRGNRGQFF
cdr3_nt: TGTGCCTGGAGTGTAGGGGACAGGGGAAACCGCGGGCAGTTCTTC